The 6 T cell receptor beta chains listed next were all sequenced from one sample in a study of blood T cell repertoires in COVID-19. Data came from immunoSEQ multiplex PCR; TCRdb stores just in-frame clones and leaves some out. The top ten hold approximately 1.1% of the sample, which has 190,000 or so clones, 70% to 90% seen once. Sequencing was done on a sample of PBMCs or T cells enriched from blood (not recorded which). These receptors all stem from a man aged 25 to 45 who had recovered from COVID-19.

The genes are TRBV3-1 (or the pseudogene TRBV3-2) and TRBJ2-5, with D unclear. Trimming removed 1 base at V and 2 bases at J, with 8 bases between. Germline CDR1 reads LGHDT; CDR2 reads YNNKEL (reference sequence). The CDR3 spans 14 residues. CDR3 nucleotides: TGTGCCAGCAGCCAAGTTGCGGCACAAGAGACCCAGTACTTC. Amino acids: CASSQVAAQETQYF.

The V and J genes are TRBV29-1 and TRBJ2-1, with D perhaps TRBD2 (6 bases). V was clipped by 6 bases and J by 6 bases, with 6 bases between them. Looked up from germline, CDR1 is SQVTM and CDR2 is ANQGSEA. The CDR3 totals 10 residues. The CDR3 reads CSVGGNEQFF. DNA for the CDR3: TGCAGCGTCGGGGGCAATGAGCAGTTCTTC.

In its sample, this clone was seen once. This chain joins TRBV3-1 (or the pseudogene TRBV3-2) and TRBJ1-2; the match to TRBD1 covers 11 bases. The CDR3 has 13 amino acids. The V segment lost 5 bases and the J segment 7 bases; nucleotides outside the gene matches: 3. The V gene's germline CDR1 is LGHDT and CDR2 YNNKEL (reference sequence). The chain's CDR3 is CASSGTGGSGYTF. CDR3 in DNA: TGTGCCAGCAGCGGGACAGGGGGATCTGGCTACACCTTC.

The CDR3 loop reads CASSELRENTEAFF. CDR3 sequence (DNA): TGCGCCAGCAGTGAGCTCAGGGAGAACACTGAAGCTTTCTTT. The chain links TRBV10-1 to TRBJ1-1, with D tentatively TRBD1 (5 bases). The CDR3 totals 14 residues. The germline V gene encodes CDR1 WNHNN and CDR2 SYGVQD (reference sequence). Deletions cut 2 bases from V and 1 base from J, with 8 bases between.

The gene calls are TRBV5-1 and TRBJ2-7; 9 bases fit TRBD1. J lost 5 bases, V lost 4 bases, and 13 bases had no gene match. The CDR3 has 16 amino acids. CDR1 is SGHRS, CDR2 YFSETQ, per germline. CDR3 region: CASSPDGTGRNHEQYF. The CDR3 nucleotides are TGCGCCAGCAGCCCGGATGGGACAGGGAGAAACCACGAGCAGTACTTC.

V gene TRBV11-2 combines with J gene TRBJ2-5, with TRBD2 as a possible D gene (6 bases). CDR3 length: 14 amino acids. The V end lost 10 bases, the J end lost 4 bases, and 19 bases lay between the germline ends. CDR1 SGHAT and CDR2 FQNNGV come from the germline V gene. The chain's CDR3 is CATYLSSEGETQYF. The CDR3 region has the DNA TGTGCCACATACCTAAGCTCGGAGGGAGAGACCCAGTACTTC.